The 5 T cell receptor beta chains below come from one sample, sequenced in a study of breast tumors, draining lymph nodes, adjacent tissues. TCRdb independently ran MiXCR on the multiplex PCR reads; one entry per CDR3 protein. The repertoire holds approximately 130,000 distinct CDR3 sequences, with approximately 21% as singletons. Samples came from axillary lymph nodes draining the breast cancer. Sequenced material: axillary lymph node tissue. The receptors here all came from a female donor with breast cancer. Some clones in this sample may be carry-over from other donors' samples.

Many counts were recorded for this clonotype. This chain uses TRBV6-1 with TRBJ2-5; the D is unclear. Germline CDR1 and CDR2: MNHNS and SASEGT. Between the trimmed V and J ends, which lost 3 bases and 4 bases, there was a span of 6 bases. This CDR3 contains 12 residues. The CDR3 protein is CASSDWGETQYF. The CDR3 nucleotides read TGTGCCAGCAGTGACTGGGGAGAGACCCAGTACTTC.

This clonotype has a count of ten or more. The chain carries TRBV7-2 and TRBJ2-2, with D perhaps matching TRBD2 (6 bases). The CDR3 loop spans 14 amino acids. Germline V gene sequence: CDR1 SGHTA, CDR2 FQGNSA. V lost 3 bases and J 4 bases, leaving 9 bases between the germline ends. The CDR3 DNA is TGTGCCAGCAGCTTTATGCGGGGCACCGGGGAGCTGTTTTTT. Encoded protein: CASSFMRGTGELFF.

This clonotype was observed at least ten times. The gene calls are TRBV3-1 and TRBJ2-7, with a weak D call TRBD1 (5 bases). Germline V CDR1 and CDR2: LGHDT, YNNKEL (reference sequence). V lost 1 base to trimming and J lost 3 bases, with 7 bases between them. The CDR3 spans 13 residues. CDR3 in amino acids: CASSQGTHYEQYF. The CDR3 DNA follows: TGTGCCAGCAGCCAAGGGACACACTACGAGCAGTACTTC.

This chain connects TRBV28 to TRBJ2-1; D assignment may be TRBD1 or TRBD2 (6 bases each). Germline CDR1 and CDR2: MDHEN and SYDVKM. The length of the CDR3 is 15 residues. V lost 7 bases and J lost 0, with 13 bases in between. The CDR3 DNA is TGTGCCAGCATAGGGGGGCCGAGCTCCTACAATGAGCAGTTCTTC. Its protein product is CASIGGPSSYNEQFF.

This clonotype was picked up many times. The V call is TRBV4-1, the J call TRBJ2-7, with TRBD2 matching 15 bases. The trim removed 3 bases at V and 6 bases at J, leaving 6 bases unmatched. The germline gives CDR1 MGHRA, CDR2 YSYEKL. The CDR3 is 16 residues long. The CDR3, as DNA: TGCGCCAGCAGCCACGCCGGACTAGCGGGAGGGTTCGAGCAGTACTTC. Encoded protein: CASSHAGLAGGFEQYF.